Presented here are 11 T cell receptor beta chains from one specimen sequenced in a study of regulatory T cells in long-lasting Graves disease. HTBI primers from iRepertoire and Arm-PCR of CDR3 regions yielded the TCR beta libraries. One entry per CDR3 protein results from TCRdb running MiXCR on the multiplex PCR reads. This sample has 300,000 to 400,000 distinct CDR3 sequences; around a fifth occur once, and the top ten carry about 29%. The time point denotes: persistent/refractory GD, antithyroid drugs over 5 years with positive TRAb. Making the TCR library involved RNA that had been extracted from PBMCs. The specimen was peripheral blood mononuclear cells (PBMCs), collected when the disease was refractory, from a patient treated with antithyroid drugs. The receptors here all came from a female donor with Graves disease.

CDR3 DNA sequence: TGTGCCAGCAGTACTACTGGGACCCAGTACTTC. Amino acid sequence: CASSTTGTQYF. This chain connects TRBV6-1 to TRBJ2-5; unclear D gene. This CDR3 comprises 11 residues. The V and J ends lost 5 bases and 7 bases respectively, with 8 bases between them. Per the germline V gene, CDR1 is MNHNS and CDR2 is SASEGT.

A few counts support this clonotype. V gene TRBV7-2 combines with J gene TRBJ2-5; D is unclear. V lost 5 bases to trimming and J lost 5 bases, with 12 bases between them. This CDR3 region has 13 residues. Germline CDR1 SGHTA, CDR2 FQGNSA. The CDR3 spells CASSRNGQETQYF. Here the CDR3 DNA reads TGTGCCAGCAGCCGAAATGGTCAGGAGACCCAGTACTTC. Supplemented by reference TRBV7-2 and TRBJ2-5, the full variable domain reads GAGVSQSPSNKVTEKGKDVELRCDPISGHTALYWYRQSLGQGLEFLIYFQGNSAPDKSGLPSDRFSAERTGGSVSTLTIQRTQQEDSAVYLCASSRNGQETQYFGPGTRLLVL.

The count of this clonotype is one. The chain joins TRBV6-1 to TRBJ2-7; D uncertain. Germline V gene lookup returns CDR1 MNHNS and CDR2 SASEGT. The V end lost 5 bases, the J end lost 3 bases, and 11 bases lay between the germline ends. The CDR3 totals 13 residues. The CDR3 DNA reads as TGTGCCAGCAGTCCGGTAGGCCACTACGAGCAGTACTTC. Amino acid sequence: CASSPVGHYEQYF.

This rearrangement joins TRBV29-1 to TRBJ2-7; the match to TRBD1 covers 9 bases. This CDR3 is 14 amino acids long. Germline values: CDR1 SQVTM, CDR2 ANQGSEA. V lost 6 bases, J lost 1 base, and 7 bases stayed unmatched. The CDR3 nucleotides read TGCAGCGTAGCTGGGACAGGGACATCCTACGAGCAGTACTTC. It encodes CSVAGTGTSYEQYF.

The V and J genes are TRBV5-1 and TRBJ2-5, with D perhaps matching TRBD1 (6 bases). Per germline, CDR1 SGHRS and CDR2 YFSETQ. V was cut by 4 bases and J by 0 bases, with 13 bases left in between. The CDR3 loop spans 15 amino acids. This chain's CDR3 is CASSQQGRYQETQYF. Written as DNA, the CDR3 is TGCGCCAGCAGCCAACAGGGAAGGTACCAAGAGACCCAGTACTTC.

This clonotype has a count of ten or more. The chain couples TRBV28 to TRBJ2-1; 8 bases agree with TRBD2. Per germline, CDR1 MDHEN and CDR2 SYDVKM. CDR3 size: 15 residues. V lost 6 bases to trimming and J lost 7 bases; unmatched junction nucleotides: 11. CDR3 bases: TGTGCCAGCAGCCCCTTAGGAGCGGGAGTGAATGAGCAGTTCTTC. It is translated as CASSPLGAGVNEQFF.

J is TRBJ1-1 and V is TRBV9; the D gene is possibly TRBD1 (6 bases). CDR1 is SGDLS and CDR2 is YYNGEE in the germline V gene. CDR3 length equals 16 residues. Trimming left V 0 bases short and J 11 bases short, with 23 bases between. CDR3 in amino acids: CASSVATGGVSGWAFF. CDR3 nucleotide sequence: TGTGCCAGCAGCGTAGCTACGGGGGGCGTATCCGGGTGGGCTTTCTTT.

This clonotype came up many times. V usage is TRBV7-9 and J usage is TRBJ2-7, with TRBD1 matching 11 bases. The CDR3 runs 15 residues. Trimming at V came to 5 bases and at J to 4 bases, leaving 7 bases not matched to a gene. The germline V gene encodes CDR1 SEHNR and CDR2 FQNEAQ (reference sequence). The CDR3: CASSHPRDRGYEQYF. CDR3 coding DNA: TGTGCCAGCAGCCACCCTCGGGACAGGGGGTACGAGCAGTACTTC.

Many counts were recorded for this clonotype. The chain has TRBV19 and TRBJ1-2; D uncertain. Trimming shortened V by 3 bases and J by 2 bases, and 10 bases separated the two germline ends. CDR3 length: 14 residues. Germline V gene data show CDR1 as LNHDA and CDR2 as SQIVND (reference sequence). In DNA form, the CDR3 reads TGTGCCAGTAGTATCCCGGACCTAAACTATGGCTACACCTTC. Protein sequence: CASSIPDLNYGYTF.

V and J are TRBV4-3 and TRBJ2-7, with 9 bases matching TRBD1. Germline CDR1 and CDR2: LGHNA and YSLEER. The CDR3 runs to 17 residues. Trimming removed 0 bases from V and 5 bases from J; junction bases left unmatched: 11. CDR3 residues: CASSQERAGTGSHEQYF. The CDR3 DNA sequence: TGCGCCAGCAGCCAAGAGCGTGCCGGGACAGGGAGCCACGAGCAGTACTTC.

In its sample, this clonotype was seen a few times. The DNA of the CDR3 is TGTGCCAGCAGCTTGTTGACAGGATCCAATGGCTACACCTTC. As protein: CASSLLTGSNGYTF. The chain joins TRBV5-4 to TRBJ1-2, with a tentative D call TRBD1 (6 bases). This CDR3 contains 14 residues. The V end lost 1 base, the J end lost 6 bases, and 13 bases lay between the germline ends. Germline CDR1 and CDR2: SGHNT and YYREEE (reference sequence).